These 28 T cell receptor beta chains originate from one sample sequenced in a study of cytomegalovirus exposure and HLA in healthy donors. The PCR was carried out with 60 Vbeta primers and 13 Jbeta primers. Generated by immunoSEQ multiplex PCR, the TCRdb table keeps only in-frame clones and is missing some. The repertoire has about 130,000 clones, about a sixth of them found once; the top ten carry around 2.6%. The sequencing input was PBMCs. Receptor source: a female donor in good health and CMV-seropositive.

This chain connects TRBV4-1 to TRBJ1-4; the match to TRBD1 covers 9 bases. Germline CDR1 MGHRA, CDR2 YSYEKL. The trim removed 2 bases at V and 8 bases at J, leaving 12 bases unmatched. The length of the CDR3 is 17 residues. The CDR3 is CASSQLHIGGQGEKLFF. CDR3 nucleotides: TGCGCCAGCAGCCAACTACATATCGGGGGACAGGGCGAAAAACTGTTTTTT.

This clone was recorded once. A read error may produce the germline difference seen at one junction end. The chain links TRBV9 to TRBJ1-2; D call uncertain. This CDR3 contains 13 residues. Looked up from germline, CDR1 is SGDLS and CDR2 is YYNGEE. CDR3 region: CAGSTTGNYGYTF. CDR3 DNA: TGTGCCGGCAGCACGACTGGAAACTATGGCTACACCTTC.

The table lists this clone with a few counts. J is TRBJ2-7 and V is TRBV27, with TRBD2 matching over 10 bases. This CDR3 has 15 residues. Germline CDR1 and CDR2: MNHEY and SMNVEV (reference sequence). V trimming: 2 bases; J trimming: 7 bases; junction bases outside the gene matches: 8. The CDR3 sequence is CASSLGSGRAGEQYF. Written as DNA, the CDR3 is TGTGCCAGCAGTTTAGGAAGCGGGAGGGCCGGGGAGCAGTACTTC.

V and J are TRBV5-6 and TRBJ1-5; D ambiguous. V lost 4 bases, J lost 6 bases, and 11 bases lay in between. From germline, CDR1 is SGHDT and CDR2 YYEEEE. The length of the CDR3 is 13 residues. In DNA form, the CDR3 reads TGTGCCAGCAGCCTTTGGCAGGCTCAGCCCCAGCATTTT. Protein: CASSLWQAQPQHF.

In this sample, this clone turned up a few times. This chain uses TRBV9 with TRBJ1-2, with D unclear. CDR1 SGDLS and CDR2 YYNGEE come from the germline V gene. With 5 bases removed from V and 0 bases from J, the gap between germline ends came to 17 bases. The CDR3 is 16 amino acids. CDR3 in amino acids: CASRATSRHANYGYTF. CDR3 DNA: TGTGCCAGCAGGGCAACATCCAGGCATGCTAACTATGGCTACACCTTC.

The rearrangement joins TRBV27 to TRBJ1-4; D is uncertain. Trimming removed 3 bases at V and 3 bases at J, with 11 bases between. In germline, CDR1 is MNHEY, CDR2 SMNVEV (reference sequence). The CDR3 has 15 amino acids. The CDR3 coding sequence is TGTGCCAGCAGTTTTTTGGCGAGGTCTAATGAAAAACTGTTTTTT. Amino acids: CASSFLARSNEKLFF.

The chain has TRBV14 and TRBJ1-2; no clear D. In germline, CDR1 is SGHDN, CDR2 FVKESK. V was cut by 0 bases and J by 3 bases, with 11 bases left in between. The CDR3 extends over 15 amino acids. The CDR3 spells CASSQDLFGDYGYTF. CDR3 nucleotide sequence: TGTGCCAGCAGCCAAGATCTTTTCGGGGACTATGGCTACACCTTC.

There are a few counts of this clone. This chain connects TRBV28 to TRBJ1-2; tentatively, D is TRBD1 (6 bases). The CDR3 is made up of 16 amino acids. The germline V gene has CDR1 MDHEN and CDR2 SYDVKM. Trimming took 6 bases from V and 2 from J, leaving 19 bases between them. The CDR3 reads CASRPDNRVYNYGYTF. The CDR3 DNA is TGTGCCAGCAGACCCGATAACAGGGTGTACAACTATGGCTACACCTTC.

This clone was detected a few times. This chain uses TRBV6-4 with TRBJ2-3; D is perhaps TRBD1 (5 bases). Germline values: CDR1 MRHNA, CDR2 SNTAGT. The V and J ends lost 2 bases and 6 bases respectively, with 9 bases between them. CDR3 size: 13 residues. The DNA of the CDR3 is TGTGCCAGCAGTGACGGCTCAGGGGATACGCAGTATTTT. It encodes CASSDGSGDTQYF.

The table lists this clone with a few counts. The V and J genes are TRBV5-1 and TRBJ2-7; TRBD2 aligns across 10 bases. The ends lost 3 bases at V and 0 bases at J; junction bases unmatched: 6. This CDR3 has 16 residues. CDR1 is SGHRS, CDR2 YFSETQ, per germline. For the CDR3, the DNA is TGCGCCAGCAGCTGGGCTAGCGGGGGAGCCTCCTACGAGCAGTACTTC. Protein product: CASSWASGGASYEQYF.

This clone has more than one count but fewer than ten. This chain links TRBV20-1 with TRBJ2-7; the D gene is possibly TRBD1 (5 bases). The CDR3 is 11 residues long. Looked up from germline, CDR1 is DFQATT and CDR2 is SNEGSKA (reference sequence). The germline V and J ends were trimmed by 3 bases and 6 bases, with 9 bases remaining between them. The CDR3 sequence: CSASREPEQYF. The CDR3 DNA reads as TGCAGTGCTAGCAGGGAACCCGAGCAGTACTTC.

This clone was seen only a few times. Written as DNA, the CDR3 is TGTGCCAGCAGTTACTCTAGCGGGAGGAACACCGGGGAGCTGTTTTTT. This encodes CASSYSSGRNTGELFF. This chain links TRBV6-5 with TRBJ2-2, with 9 bases identical to TRBD2. The CDR3 runs 16 residues. CDR1 is MNHEY and CDR2 is SVGAGI in the germline V gene. Trimming cost V 0 bases and J 1 base; bases outside gene matches: 0.

This clone was counted a few times. This chain links TRBV6-5 with TRBJ1-1, with D possibly TRBD1 on 5 matching bases. This CDR3 is built from 13 residues. In germline, CDR1 is MNHEY, CDR2 SVGAGI. Trimming cost V 2 bases and J 8 bases, with 12 bases left between them. CDR3 protein: CASSYTAGMEAFF. CDR3 DNA sequence: TGTGCCAGCAGTTACACGGCAGGGATGGAAGCTTTCTTT.

This chain links TRBV7-6 with TRBJ2-7, with 9 bases identical to TRBD2. CDR1 is SGHVS, CDR2 FNYEAQ, per germline. V trimming: 0 bases; J trimming: 3 bases; junction bases outside the gene matches: 3. This CDR3 has 15 amino acids. CDR3 sequence (DNA): TGTGCCAGCAGCTTAGCCGGGACTAGCAGCTACGAGCAGTACTTC. Translation: CASSLAGTSSYEQYF.

J is TRBJ2-5 and V is TRBV5-4; no clear D. Germline loops: CDR1 SGHNT, CDR2 YYREEE (reference sequence). Trimming left V 4 bases short and J 2 bases short, with 18 bases between. This CDR3 region has 16 residues. The CDR3 reads CASSRYVPIEQETQYF. The CDR3 nucleotides are TGTGCCAGCAGCAGATACGTACCTATAGAGCAAGAGACCCAGTACTTC.

The gene calls are TRBV5-6 and TRBJ2-1; TRBD1 agrees at 8 bases. The CDR3 is 15 amino acids. Germline V gene lookup returns CDR1 SGHDT and CDR2 YYEEEE. V gave up 4 bases and J gave up 7 bases; unmatched junction bases: 10. The CDR3 DNA follows: TGTGCCAGCAGCCCAACAGGGGGAGCAGAAAATGAGCAGTTCTTC. It specifies CASSPTGGAENEQFF.

This clone occurred a few times. The J gene is TRBJ2-3, the V gene TRBV9; the D gene is possibly TRBD2 (5 bases). Germline CDR1 SGDLS, CDR2 YYNGEE. The CDR3 runs to 14 residues. V gave up 0 bases and J gave up 2 bases, with 7 bases separating them. The CDR3 DNA reads as TGTGCCAGCAGCGTAGCGCGGGTCACAGATACGCAGTATTTT. This sequence encodes CASSVARVTDTQYF.

The rearrangement links TRBV7-9 to TRBJ2-1, with D possibly TRBD1 on 6 matching bases. The CDR3 runs 14 residues. Trimming removed 8 bases from V and 8 bases from J, with 19 bases in between. Germline V gives CDR1 SEHNR, CDR2 FQNEAQ (reference sequence). CDR3 DNA: TGTGCCAGCCTACCCCAGGGGATAAACGATGAGCAGTTCTTC. Its protein is CASLPQGINDEQFF.

This chain links TRBV11-3 with TRBJ2-1; D gene ambiguous. Germline loops: CDR1 SGHNT, CDR2 YENEEA. CDR3 length: 13 residues. V was trimmed by 5 bases and J by 10 bases, leaving 15 bases between them. The CDR3 here is CASSLGPAREQFF. Here the CDR3 DNA reads TGTGCCAGCAGCCTAGGCCCGGCTAGGGAGCAGTTCTTC. Together with reference TRBV11-3 and TRBJ2-1, the CDR3 gives the full variable domain: EAGVVQSPRYKIIEKKQPVAFWCNPISGHNTLYWYLQNLGQGPELLIRYENEEAVDDSQLPKDRFSAERLKGVDSTLKIQPAELGDSAVYLCASSLGPAREQFFGPGTRLTVL.

This clone has more than one count but fewer than ten. This chain connects TRBV30 to TRBJ1-1; the D is unclear. The CDR3 spans 10 residues. The V and J ends lost 5 bases and 6 bases respectively, with 7 bases between them. CDR1 is GTSNPN and CDR2 is SVGIG in the germline V gene (reference sequence). As DNA, the CDR3 is TGTGCCTGGTCCAGATCTGAAGCTTTCTTT. Translating gives CAWSRSEAFF. The whole variable domain, filled in from reference TRBV30 and TRBJ1-1, reads SQTIHQWPATLVQPVGSPLSLECTVEGTSNPNLYWYRQAAGRGLQLLFYSVGIGQISSEVPQNLSASRPQDRQFILSSKKLLLSDSGFYLCAWSRSEAFFGQGTRLTVV.

The rearrangement uses TRBV4-2 and TRBJ2-7; TRBD1 is a possible D gene (5 bases). Germline-derived CDR1 and CDR2 are LGHNA and YNFKEQ. The CDR3 extends over 17 amino acids. V was shortened by 5 bases and J by 2 bases, with 22 bases between the two germline ends. The CDR3 DNA is TGTGCCAGCAGCGCACAGTTTACAGGTCCAGACACCTACGAGCAGTACTTC. Amino acids: CASSAQFTGPDTYEQYF.

This rearrangement joins TRBV4-2 to TRBJ2-1; TRBD2 agrees at 9 bases. Unmatched junction bases numbered 14, after V lost 0 bases and J lost 5 bases. Germline CDR1 LGHNA, CDR2 YNFKEQ. The CDR3 is made up of 19 amino acids. The CDR3 loop reads CASSQDIYSKRGANNEQFF. CDR3 bases: TGTGCCAGCAGCCAAGATATCTACTCGAAGCGGGGGGCCAACAATGAGCAGTTCTTC.

The sample holds a few counts of this clone. The rearrangement links TRBV2 to TRBJ2-1, with a weak D call TRBD2 (5 bases). CDR1 SNHLY and CDR2 FYNNEI come from the germline V gene. Trimming took 6 bases from V and 7 from J, leaving 7 bases between them. The CDR3 runs to 11 residues. This CDR3 reads CASSRENEQFF. The CDR3, as DNA: TGTGCCAGCAGCCGGGAAAATGAGCAGTTCTTC.

In its sample, this clone was seen a few times. The chain has TRBV29-1 and TRBJ1-4, with TRBD1 matching over 9 bases. Germline V gives CDR1 SQVTM, CDR2 ANQGSEA. J was trimmed by 7 bases and V by 7 bases; bases with no gene match: 7. There are 13 residues in the CDR3. In DNA form, the CDR3 reads TGCAGCGCCGGACAGGGGATTGTTGAAAAACTGTTTTTT. This translates into CSAGQGIVEKLFF.

This rearrangement joins TRBV6-6 to TRBJ1-2; D not certain. CDR1 is MNHNY, CDR2 SVGAGI, per germline (reference sequence). The CDR3 has 16 amino acids. V lost 6 bases, J lost 6 bases, and 23 bases lay in between. CDR3 amino acids: CASSPYSLGRVDGYTF. The CDR3 DNA reads as TGTGCCAGCAGCCCTTATTCCCTAGGTCGTGTAGATGGCTACACCTTC.

The V and J genes are TRBV6-4 and TRBJ1-1, with TRBD1 identical over 8 bases. Germline lookup yields CDR1 MRHNA and CDR2 SNTAGT. CDR3 length: 14 amino acids. Unmatched junction bases numbered 8, after V lost 5 bases and J lost 6 bases. The chain's CDR3 is CASSSTGAPAEAFF. The DNA of the CDR3 is TGTGCCAGCAGTTCGACAGGGGCCCCGGCTGAAGCTTTCTTT.

This rearrangement joins TRBV5-1 to TRBJ2-5, with D perhaps matching TRBD2 (8 bases). Trimming shortened V by 2 bases and J by 3 bases, and 14 bases separated the two germline ends. The CDR3 is made up of 15 amino acids. Looked up from germline, CDR1 is SGHRS and CDR2 is YFSETQ. CDR3 in amino acids: CASSFGGGTEETQYF. The CDR3 nucleotides are TGCGCCAGCAGCTTTGGCGGGGGGACAGAAGAGACCCAGTACTTC.

In its sample, this clone was seen a few times. The gene calls are TRBV6-5 and TRBJ1-5, with TRBD1 as a possible D gene (5 bases). Germline CDR1 reads MNHEY; CDR2 reads SVGAGI. Trimming stripped 2 bases from V and 4 bases from J, with 12 bases between. The CDR3 extends over 15 amino acids. The CDR3 is CASSYRVGVNQPQHF. CDR3 DNA sequence: TGTGCCAGCAGTTACCGTGTAGGGGTAAATCAGCCCCAGCATTTT.